This TCR beta chain was sequenced during a study of blood T cell repertoires in COVID-19. In the study overall: The origin of the acute and convalescent COVID-19 samples was the United States, Italy and Spain. From T cells, B-cell-depleted T cells, or PBMCs came the material, which was cDNA or gDNA.

Methods used by the authors: Reference gene primer amplification gave nucleated cell count estimates. Data came from immunoSEQ multiplex PCR; TCRdb stores just in-frame clones and leaves some out. Clonal size and the V and J genes are those of that table, whereas D and trimming came from the DNA. The repertoire includes roughly 260,000 clones, about 89% of them detected once, and 2% to 2.5% sits in the top ten. Sequenced input: peripheral blood. The clonotype was recovered from a woman in her 50s with acute or convalescent COVID-19.

The CDR3, as DNA: TGTGCCTGGACTCGGACAGGGGATGGCTACACCTTC. Translated, it gives CAWTRTGDGYTF. The chain links TRBV30 to TRBJ1-2; 9 bases align to TRBD1. Per germline, CDR1 GTSNPN and CDR2 SVGIG (reference sequence). There are 12 residues in the CDR3. V shed 4 bases and J 6 bases; nucleotides not matched to a gene: 3. Filled out from reference TRBV30 and TRBJ1-2, the complete variable domain reads SQTIHQWPATLVQPVGSPLSLECTVEGTSNPNLYWYRQAAGRGLQLLFYSVGIGQISSEVPQNLSASRPQDRQFILSSKKLLLSDSGFYLCAWTRTGDGYTFGSGTRLTVV.